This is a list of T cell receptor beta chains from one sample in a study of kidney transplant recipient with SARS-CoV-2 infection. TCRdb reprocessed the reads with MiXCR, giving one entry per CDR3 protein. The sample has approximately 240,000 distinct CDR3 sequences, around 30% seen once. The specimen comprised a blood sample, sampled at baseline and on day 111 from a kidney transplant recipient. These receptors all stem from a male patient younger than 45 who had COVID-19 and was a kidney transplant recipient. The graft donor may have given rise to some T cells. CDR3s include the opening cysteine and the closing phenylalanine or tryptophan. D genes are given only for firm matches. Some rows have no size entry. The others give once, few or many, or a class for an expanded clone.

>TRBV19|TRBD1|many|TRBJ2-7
TGTGCCAGTAGTATCAGGGGGAGCCCCTACGAGCAGTACTTC
CASSIRGSPYEQYF
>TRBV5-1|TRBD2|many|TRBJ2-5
TGCGCCAGCAGCTCTAGCGGGAGGCACCAAGAGACCCAGTACTTC
CASSSSGRHQETQYF
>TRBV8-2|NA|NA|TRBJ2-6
TGTGGCGCTAAGCGCAGGATAACACAAAGTCGGGCCAACGTCCTGACTTTC
CGAKRRITQSRANVLTF
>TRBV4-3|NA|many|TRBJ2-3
TGCGCCAGCAGCCAAGATTCGGGGTCAACCACAGATACGCAGTATTTT
CASSQDSGSTTDTQYF
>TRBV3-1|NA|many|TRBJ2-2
TGTGCCAGCAGCAGTCGCACTCCCATTTCAGGCTTGACCGGGGAGCTGTTTTTT
CASSSRTPISGLTGELFF
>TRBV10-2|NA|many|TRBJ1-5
TGCGCCAGCAGTGAGTCGATCTCTAGTCAGCCCCAGCATTTT
CASSESISSQPQHF
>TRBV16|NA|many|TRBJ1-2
TGTGCCAGCAGCCTAGATCGGGTCGTTAGAAAGACCTATGGCTACACCTTC
CASSLDRVVRKTYGYTF
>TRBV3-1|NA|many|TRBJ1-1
TGTGCCAGCAGCTTGCGAGATCCCATTTCAATTCGCACTGAAGCTTTCTTT
CASSLRDPISIRTEAFF
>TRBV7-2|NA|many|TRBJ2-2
TGTGCCAGCAGCTTAGTGGAGGGAATCGGGGAGCTGTTTTTT
CASSLVEGIGELFF
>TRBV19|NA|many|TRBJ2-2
TGTGCCAGTAGTTGGGGCCGTGGGGGGGAGCTGTTTTTT
CASSWGRGGELFF
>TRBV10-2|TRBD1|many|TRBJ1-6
TGCGCCAGCAGTGACCAGGGGGCACGTTCTTATAATTCACCCCTCCACTTT
CASSDQGARSYNSPLHF
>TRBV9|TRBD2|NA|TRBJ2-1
TGTGCCAGCGGAGCGGGGGGAGGCGACAATGAGCAGTTCTTC
CASGAGGGDNEQFF
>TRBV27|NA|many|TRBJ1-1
TGTGCCAGCAGTTTAAGGCAGAGGAACACTGAAGCTTTCTTT
CASSLRQRNTEAFF
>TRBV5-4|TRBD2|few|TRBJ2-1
TGTGCCAGCAGTTTTTCCCCGTTTAGCGGGAGCTCCTACAATGAGCAGTTCTTC
CASSFSPFSGSSYNEQFF
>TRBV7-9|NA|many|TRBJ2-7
TGTGCCAGCAGCCTGCCTCAGGACTACGAGCAGTACTTC
CASSLPQDYEQYF
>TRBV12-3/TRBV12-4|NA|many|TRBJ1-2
TGTGCCAGCAGTGCTAGCAACACAGCAGGAAAGACCTATGGCTACACCTTC
CASSASNTAGKTYGYTF
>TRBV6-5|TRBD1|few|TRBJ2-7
TGTGCCAGCAGGGGGGACAGGGGGATTACCTACGAGCAGTACTTC
CASRGDRGITYEQYF
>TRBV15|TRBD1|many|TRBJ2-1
TGTGCCACCAGCAGACAGGACAGGGGCCTCTACAATGAGCAGTTCTTC
CATSRQDRGLYNEQFF
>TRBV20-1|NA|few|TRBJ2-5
TGCAGTGCTAGCATGTCTAGTAGAGAGACCCAGTACTTC
CSASMSSRETQYF
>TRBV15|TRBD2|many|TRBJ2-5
TGTGCCACCAGCAGAGATATAACTAGCGGGGAGACCCAGTACTTC
CATSRDITSGETQYF
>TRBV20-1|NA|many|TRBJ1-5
TGCAGTGCCAGACAGGTGTCACAGGGATCCAATCAGCCCCAGCATTTT
CSARQVSQGSNQPQHF
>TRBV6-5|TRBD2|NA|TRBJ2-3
TGTGCCTGCAGAAGGACTAGCTCGGGCACAGATACGCAGTATTTT
CACRRTSSGTDTQYF
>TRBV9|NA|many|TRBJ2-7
TGTGCCAGCGGAGGGAGCACCACAGCCGAGCATTACTACGAGCAGTACTTC
CASGGSTTAEHYYEQYF
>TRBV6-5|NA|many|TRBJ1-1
TGTGCCAGCAGGCTGGGGGGAGCCGTGGGCACTGAAGCTTTCTTT
CASRLGGAVGTEAFF
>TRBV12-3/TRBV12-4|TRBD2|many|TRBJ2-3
TGTGCCAGCAGTGCGGGCCAGCGGGGAGATACGCAGTATTTT
CASSAGQRGDTQYF
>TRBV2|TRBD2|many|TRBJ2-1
TGTGCCAGCAGTGCCTTAGCGGGAGTAGGGTACAATGAGCAGTTCTTC
CASSALAGVGYNEQFF
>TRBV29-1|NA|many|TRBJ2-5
TGCAGCGTTGGACCACATTTGAGGCGCGGGGAGACCCAGTACTTC
CSVGPHLRRGETQYF
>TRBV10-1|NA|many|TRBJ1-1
TGCGCCAGCAGACTCAATTTGAACACTGAAGCTTTCTTT
CASRLNLNTEAFF
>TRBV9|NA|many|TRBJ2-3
TGTGCCAGCAGCGGTGGGGGCAGGGCTACAGATACGCAGTATTTT
CASSGGGRATDTQYF
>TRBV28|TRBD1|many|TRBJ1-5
TGTGCCAGCACCGAACTTCCGACAGGGCCAGGGAATCAGCCCCAGCATTTT
CASTELPTGPGNQPQHF
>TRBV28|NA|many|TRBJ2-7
TGTGCCAGCACCCACTGGGCGGAGGACTACGAGCAGTACTTC
CASTHWAEDYEQYF
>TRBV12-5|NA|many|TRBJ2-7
TGTGCTAGTGGTTTATCGCGCTACGAGCAGTACTTC
CASGLSRYEQYF
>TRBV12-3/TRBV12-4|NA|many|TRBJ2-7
TGTGCCAGCAGTCGCCGGGAGGGGGCCGAGAGGTACGAGCAGTACTTC
CASSRREGAERYEQYF
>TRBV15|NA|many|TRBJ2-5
TGTGCCACCAGCAGAGAATCATACAGGGAACAAGAGACCCAGTACTTC
CATSRESYREQETQYF
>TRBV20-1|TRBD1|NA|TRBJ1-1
TGCAGTGCTTTTGAGGACAGGGCAGGGACTGAAGCTTTCTTT
CSAFEDRAGTEAFF
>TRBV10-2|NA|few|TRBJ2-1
TGCGCCAGCAGTGGGAACCCTAGGGGCAATGAGCAGTTCTTC
CASSGNPRGNEQFF
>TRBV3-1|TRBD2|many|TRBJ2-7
TGTGCCAGCAGCGCAGCGGGAGGGTTCGGCGCCTACGAGCAGTACTTC
CASSAAGGFGAYEQYF
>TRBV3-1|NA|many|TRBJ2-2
TGTGCCAACAGCCAGCGTTGTCCCATTTCAGGCTTGACCGGGGAGCTGTTTTTT
CANSQRCPISGLTGELFF
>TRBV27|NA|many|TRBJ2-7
TGTGCCAGCAGTTTGGGGTCCTCCCCGGGACCCGAGCAGTACTTC
CASSLGSSPGPEQYF
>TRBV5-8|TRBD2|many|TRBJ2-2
TGTGCCAGCAAGGACAGAGAGGGACTAGCGACCACCGGGGAGCTGTTTTTT
CASKDREGLATTGELFF
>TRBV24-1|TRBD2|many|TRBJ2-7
TGTGCCACCAGTGCCCAACCCCGGCTAGCGGGGGGACCCTCCTACGAGCAGTACTTC
CATSAQPRLAGGPSYEQYF
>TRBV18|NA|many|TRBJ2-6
TGTGCCAGCTCACTGTTAGACTCTGGGGCCAACGTCCTGACTTTC
CASSLLDSGANVLTF
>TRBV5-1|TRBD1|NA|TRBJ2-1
TGCGCCCATGGGCAGGGACAGGGGAACAATGAGCAGTTCTTC
CAHGQGQGNNEQFF
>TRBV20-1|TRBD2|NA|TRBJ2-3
TGCAGTGCTAGTAACCCGACTAGCGGTGGCACAGGTACGCAGTATTTT
CSASNPTSGGTGTQYF
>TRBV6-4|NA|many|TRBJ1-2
TGTGCCAGCAGTATCAGCAGCTCACACGGAAAGACCTATGGCTACACCTTC
CASSISSSHGKTYGYTF
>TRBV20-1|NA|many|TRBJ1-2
TGCAGTGCTAGGGCGCACGCAGCTATGGGGAATACCTTC
CSARAHAAMGNTF
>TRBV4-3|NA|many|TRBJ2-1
TGCGCCAGCAGCTCAAGCCGGGGAACTTACAATGAGCAGTTCTTC
CASSSSRGTYNEQFF
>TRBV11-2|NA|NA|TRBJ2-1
TGTGCCAGCAGCTTAGATACAGGGTCCTTATCCTACAATGAGCAGTTCTTC
CASSLDTGSLSYNEQFF
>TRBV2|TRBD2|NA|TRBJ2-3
TGTGCCAGCAGTGAAGAACTAGCGGGAGGTTTCGGGTACACAGATACGCAGTATTTT
CASSEELAGGFGYTDTQYF
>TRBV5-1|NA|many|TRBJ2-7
TGCGCCAGCAGCCCCGCCGATTCCTACGAGCAGTACTTC
CASSPADSYEQYF
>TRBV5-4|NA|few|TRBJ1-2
TGTGCCAGCACCCTGGACGTACCAGGAAAGACCTATGGCTACACCTTC
CASTLDVPGKTYGYTF
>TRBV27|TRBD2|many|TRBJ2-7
TGTGCCAGCAGTTATAGCGGGAGTCTTTCGGACGAGCAGTACTTC
CASSYSGSLSDEQYF
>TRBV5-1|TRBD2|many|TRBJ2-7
TGCGCCAGCAGCCTTTCATTTAGCGGGAGCACCTCCTACGAGCAGTACTTC
CASSLSFSGSTSYEQYF